Here is one TCR beta chain with its context. Its antigen is as yet unknown. These data originate in a study of OX40 agonist ivuxolimab in advanced cancers. Study summary: An agonistic human IgG2 monoclonal antibody against OX40 (CD134) was given.

Study-wide results and caveats: The expanded peripheral T cells' antigen specificity was not determined. A proportion of nonresponders additionally exhibited low normalized T-cell clonal expansion. Clonal expansion was seen in CD4+ and CD8+ blood T cells by week 6 at 0.1 to 3.0 mg/kg.

Measured with immunoSEQ multiplex PCR; TCRdb has only the in-frame clones, and not every one. The profile shows 55,000 to 75,000 clones, 86% of them singletons. The germline gives CDR1 SGHTA, CDR2 FQGTGA. The CDR3 covers 16 residues. V shed 0 bases, J shed 0 bases, and the junction held 3 bases outside the gene matches. Sequenced here: CD4+ or CD8+ T cells sorted from blood, sampled in a trial of the OX40 agonist ivuxolimab. This receptor was identified in an adult with an advanced solid tumor such as melanoma, head and neck, liver or kidney cancer. The genes are TRBV7-3 and TRBJ2-3; 7 nucleotides agree with TRBD2. The CDR3 loop is CASSLTPGGSTDTQYF. CDR3 coding DNA: TGTGCCAGCAGCTTAACCCCGGGAGGAAGCACAGATACGCAGTATTTT.